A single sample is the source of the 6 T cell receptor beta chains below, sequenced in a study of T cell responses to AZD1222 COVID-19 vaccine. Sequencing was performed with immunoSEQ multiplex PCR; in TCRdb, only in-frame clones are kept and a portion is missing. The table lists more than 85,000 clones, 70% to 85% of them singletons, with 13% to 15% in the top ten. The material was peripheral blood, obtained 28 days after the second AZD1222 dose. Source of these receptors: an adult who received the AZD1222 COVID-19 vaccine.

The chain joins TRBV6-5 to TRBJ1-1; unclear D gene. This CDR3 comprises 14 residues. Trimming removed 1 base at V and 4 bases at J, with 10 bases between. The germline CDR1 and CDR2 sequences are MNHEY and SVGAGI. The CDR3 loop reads CASSYFRSGTEAFF. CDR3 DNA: TGTGCCAGCAGTTACTTCCGTTCCGGCACTGAAGCTTTCTTT.

In nucleotides, the CDR3 is TGTGCCAGCTCACCGCTGGCGTCACTGCGAGGAAACACCATATATTTT. Its protein product is CASSPLASLRGNTIYF. The chain joins TRBV18 to TRBJ1-3; no reliable D call. Germline values: CDR1 KGHSH, CDR2 LQKENI. V shed 3 bases and J shed 4 bases, with 16 bases lying between them. The CDR3 consists of 16 residues.

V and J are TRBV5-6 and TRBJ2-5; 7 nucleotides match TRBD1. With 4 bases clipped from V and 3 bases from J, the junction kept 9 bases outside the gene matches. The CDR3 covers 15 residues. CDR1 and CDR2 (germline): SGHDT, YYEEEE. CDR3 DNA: TGTGCCAGCAGCAAACAGGGGCTGGGAAAAGAGACCCAGTACTTC. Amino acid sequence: CASSKQGLGKETQYF.

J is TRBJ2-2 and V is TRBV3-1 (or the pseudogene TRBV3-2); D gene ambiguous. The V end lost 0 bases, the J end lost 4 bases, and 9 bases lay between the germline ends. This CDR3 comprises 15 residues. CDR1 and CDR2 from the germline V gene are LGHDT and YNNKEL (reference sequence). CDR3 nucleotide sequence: TGTGCCAGCAGCCAAGAGGGTTGGGGCACCGGGGAGCTGTTTTTT. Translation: CASSQEGWGTGELFF.

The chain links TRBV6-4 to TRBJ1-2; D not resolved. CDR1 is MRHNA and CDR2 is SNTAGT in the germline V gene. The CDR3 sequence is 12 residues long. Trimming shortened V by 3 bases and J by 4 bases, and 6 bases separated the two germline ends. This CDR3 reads CASSESGYGYTF. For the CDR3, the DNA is TGTGCCAGCAGTGAGTCTGGCTATGGCTACACCTTC.

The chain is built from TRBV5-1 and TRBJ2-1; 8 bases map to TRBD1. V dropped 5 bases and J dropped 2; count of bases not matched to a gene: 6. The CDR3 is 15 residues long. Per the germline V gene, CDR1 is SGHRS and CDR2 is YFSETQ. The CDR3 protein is CASRDDRGPYNEQFF. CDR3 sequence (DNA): TGCGCCAGCAGGGATGACAGGGGCCCCTACAATGAGCAGTTCTTC.